This entry is about one T cell receptor (beta chain). This record belongs to a study of T cell changes during pregnancy in multiple sclerosis. Clones were sequenced by immunoSEQ multiplex PCR, and TCRdb holds only the in-frame ones, with some missing. The sample shows some 68,000 clones, roughly nine tenths of them seen only once. The germline CDR1 and CDR2 sequences are SGHRS and YFSETQ. V dropped 4 bases and J dropped 3 bases, with 10 bases sitting between them. The length of the CDR3 is 13 residues. The clonotype was recovered from a female donor with multiple sclerosis, enrolled in a pregnancy study. The chain couples TRBV5-1 to TRBJ1-1; no clear D. This specimen was peripheral blood, taken in the second trimester of pregnancy. DNA of the CDR3: TGCGCCAGCAGCCTTCGGAGGGACACTGAAGCTTTCTTT. Amino acid sequence: CASSLRRDTEAFF.